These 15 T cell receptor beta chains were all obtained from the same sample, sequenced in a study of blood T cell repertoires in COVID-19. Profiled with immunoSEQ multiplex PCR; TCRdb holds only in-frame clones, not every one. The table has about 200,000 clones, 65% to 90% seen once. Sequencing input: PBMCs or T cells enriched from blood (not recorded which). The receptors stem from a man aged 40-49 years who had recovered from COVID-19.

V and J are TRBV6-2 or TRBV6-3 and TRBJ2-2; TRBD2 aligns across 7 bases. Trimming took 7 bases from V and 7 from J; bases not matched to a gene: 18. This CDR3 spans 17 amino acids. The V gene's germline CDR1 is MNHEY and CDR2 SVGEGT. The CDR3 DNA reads TGTGCCAGCACCCCCTCGGGTGCTAGCGGATTGATCGGGGAGCTGTTTTTT. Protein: CASTPSGASGLIGELFF.

CDR3 bases: TGTGCCAGCAGAACAGGGGGGGAGACCCAGTACTTC. Its translation: CASRTGGETQYF. V and J are TRBV28 and TRBJ2-5; 8 nucleotides line up with TRBD1. The CDR3 runs to 12 residues. V shed 6 bases, J shed 5 bases, and the junction held 2 bases outside the gene matches. CDR1 and CDR2 from the germline V gene are MDHEN and SYDVKM.

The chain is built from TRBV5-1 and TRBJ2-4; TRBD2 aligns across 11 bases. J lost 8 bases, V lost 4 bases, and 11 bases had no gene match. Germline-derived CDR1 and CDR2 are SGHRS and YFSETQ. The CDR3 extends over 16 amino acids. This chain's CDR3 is CASSVGTSGPGDIQYF. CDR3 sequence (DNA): TGCGCCAGCAGCGTCGGGACTAGCGGACCGGGTGACATTCAGTACTTC.

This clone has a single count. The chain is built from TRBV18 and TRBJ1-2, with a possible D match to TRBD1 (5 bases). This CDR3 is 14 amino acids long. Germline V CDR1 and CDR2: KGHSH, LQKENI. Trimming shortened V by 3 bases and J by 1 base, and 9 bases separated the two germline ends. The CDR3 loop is CASSPGRDNYGYTF. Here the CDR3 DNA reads TGTGCCAGCTCACCGGGCAGGGATAACTATGGCTACACCTTC.

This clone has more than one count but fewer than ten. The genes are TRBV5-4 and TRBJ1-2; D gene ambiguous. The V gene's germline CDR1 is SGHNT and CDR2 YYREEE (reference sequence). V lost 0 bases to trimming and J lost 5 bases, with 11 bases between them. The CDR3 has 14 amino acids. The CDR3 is CASSLVSDAYGYTF. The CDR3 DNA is TGTGCCAGCAGCTTGGTGTCAGATGCTTATGGCTACACCTTC. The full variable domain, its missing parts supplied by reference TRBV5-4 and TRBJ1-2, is ETGVTQSPTHLIKTRGQQVTLRCSSQSGHNTVSWYQQALGQGPQFIFQYYREEENGRGNFPPRFSGLQFPNYSSELNVNALELDDSALYLCASSLVSDAYGYTFGSGTRLTVV.

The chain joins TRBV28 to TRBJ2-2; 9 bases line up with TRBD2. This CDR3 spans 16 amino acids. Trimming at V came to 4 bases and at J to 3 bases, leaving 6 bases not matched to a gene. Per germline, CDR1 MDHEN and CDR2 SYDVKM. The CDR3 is CASSSPGTSYTGELFF. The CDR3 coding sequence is TGTGCCAGCAGTTCCCCCGGGACTAGCTACACCGGGGAGCTGTTTTTT.

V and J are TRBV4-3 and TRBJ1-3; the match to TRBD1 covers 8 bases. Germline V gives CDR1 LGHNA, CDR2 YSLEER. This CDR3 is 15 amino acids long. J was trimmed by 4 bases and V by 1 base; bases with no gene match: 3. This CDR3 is CASSQARGLGNTIYF. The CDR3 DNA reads TGCGCCAGCAGCCAAGCCAGGGGGCTAGGAAACACCATATATTTT.

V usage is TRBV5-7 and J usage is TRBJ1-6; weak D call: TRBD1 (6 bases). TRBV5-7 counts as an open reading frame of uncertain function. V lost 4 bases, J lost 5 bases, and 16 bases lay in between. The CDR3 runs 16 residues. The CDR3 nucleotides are TGTGCCAGCAGCGGGGTTCGGGGGGCTAATAATTCACCCCTCCACTTT. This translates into CASSGVRGANNSPLHF.

CDR3 residues: CAWTGLSTEAFF. CDR3 DNA: TGTGCCTGGACAGGGTTGAGCACTGAAGCTTTCTTT. This chain joins TRBV30 and TRBJ1-1, with D possibly being TRBD1 (5 bases). V shed 4 bases and J shed 4 bases, with 10 bases lying between them. The germline CDR1 and CDR2 sequences are GTSNPN and SVGIG (reference sequence). The CDR3 sequence is 12 residues long.

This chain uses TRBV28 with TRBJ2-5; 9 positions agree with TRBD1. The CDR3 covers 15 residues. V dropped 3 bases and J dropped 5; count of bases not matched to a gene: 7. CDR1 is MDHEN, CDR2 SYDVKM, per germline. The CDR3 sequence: CASSFLQGAGETQYF. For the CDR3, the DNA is TGTGCCAGCAGTTTTTTACAGGGGGCAGGGGAGACCCAGTACTTC.

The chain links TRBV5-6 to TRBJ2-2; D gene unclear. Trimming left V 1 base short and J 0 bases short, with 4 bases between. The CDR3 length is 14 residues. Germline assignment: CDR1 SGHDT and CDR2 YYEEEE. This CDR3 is CASSLSPNTGELFF. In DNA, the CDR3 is TGTGCCAGCAGCTTGTCTCCGAACACCGGGGAGCTGTTTTTT. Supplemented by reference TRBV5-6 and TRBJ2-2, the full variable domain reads DAGVTQSPTHLIKTRGQQVTLRCSPKSGHDTVSWYQQALGQGPQFIFQYYEEEERQRGNFPDRFSGHQFPNYSSELNVNALLLGDSALYLCASSLSPNTGELFFGEGSRLTVL.

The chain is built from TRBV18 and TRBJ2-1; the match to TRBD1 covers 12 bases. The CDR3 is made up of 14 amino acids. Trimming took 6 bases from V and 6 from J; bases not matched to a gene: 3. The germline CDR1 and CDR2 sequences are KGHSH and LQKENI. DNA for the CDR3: TGTGCCAGCTCGGGACAGGGGGCGCGCAATGAGCAGTTCTTC. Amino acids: CASSGQGARNEQFF.

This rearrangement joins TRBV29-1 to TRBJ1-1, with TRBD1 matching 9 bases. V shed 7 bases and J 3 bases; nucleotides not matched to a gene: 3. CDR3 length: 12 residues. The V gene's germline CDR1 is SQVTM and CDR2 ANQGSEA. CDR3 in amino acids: CSAGTGYTEAFF. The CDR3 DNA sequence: TGCAGCGCCGGGACAGGGTACACTGAAGCTTTCTTT.

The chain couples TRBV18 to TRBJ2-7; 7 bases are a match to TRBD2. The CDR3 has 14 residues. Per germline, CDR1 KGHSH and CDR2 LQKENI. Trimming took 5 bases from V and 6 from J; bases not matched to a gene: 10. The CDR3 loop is CASSSASGPVEQYV. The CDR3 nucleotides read TGTGCCAGCTCAAGCGCTAGCGGACCGGTCGAGCAGTACGTC.

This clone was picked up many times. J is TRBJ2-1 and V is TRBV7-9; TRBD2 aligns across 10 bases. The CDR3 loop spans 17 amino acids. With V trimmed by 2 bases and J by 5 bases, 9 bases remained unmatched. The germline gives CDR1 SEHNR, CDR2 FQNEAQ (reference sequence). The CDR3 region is CASSLKSLAGANNEQFF. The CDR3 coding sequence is TGTGCCAGCAGCTTAAAGTCCCTAGCGGGAGCGAACAATGAGCAGTTCTTC.